A single sample is the source of the 27 T cell receptor beta chains below, sequenced in a study of T cells after yellow fever vaccination. A single record per CDR3 protein comes from TCRdb applying MiXCR to the 5' RACE reads. This table holds around 550,000 distinct CDR3 sequences, 15% to 20% found once. Here the sequenced sample was PBMCs, taken 15 days after the yellow fever booster vaccination. The origin of the receptors is a man between 25 and 39 years old who received the YFV17D yellow fever vaccine.

This clonotype was recorded a few times. The V gene is TRBV2, the J gene TRBJ1-2, with D possibly being TRBD1 (5 bases). From germline, CDR1 is SNHLY and CDR2 FYNNEI. With 7 bases removed from V and 6 bases from J, the gap between germline ends came to 9 bases. The CDR3 is 11 amino acids. The CDR3 sequence is CASTRGDGYTF. Here the CDR3 DNA reads TGTGCCAGCACCCGGGGGGATGGCTACACCTTC.

This clonotype has only a few counts. The chain employs TRBV5-1 and TRBJ2-6; 9 bases line up with TRBD1. CDR1 is SGHRS, CDR2 YFSETQ, per germline. CDR3 length: 17 amino acids. Trimming removed 4 bases from V and 2 bases from J; junction bases left unmatched: 7. Here the CDR3 reads CASSVQGAGTGANVLTF. The CDR3 nucleotides are TGCGCCAGCAGCGTACAGGGGGCCGGCACTGGGGCCAACGTCCTGACTTTC.

The V and J genes are TRBV29-1 and TRBJ2-3, with 8 positions matching TRBD2. This CDR3 has 17 amino acids. V was pared by 6 bases and J by 3 bases, with 17 bases of the junction left unmatched. CDR1 is SQVTM and CDR2 is ANQGSEA in the germline V gene. The CDR3 bases are TGCAGCGTCTATGGTGATAAGCGGGAGATATGGACAGATACGCAGTATTTT. It encodes CSVYGDKREIWTDTQYF.

V usage is TRBV11-2 and J usage is TRBJ2-7; D tentatively reads TRBD1 or TRBD2 (6 bases each). V gave up 0 bases and J gave up 4 bases, with 16 bases separating them. The CDR3 length is 16 residues. Germline CDR1 SGHAT, CDR2 FQNNGV. The CDR3 protein is CASSLDLGGTNYEQYF. Written as DNA, the CDR3 is TGTGCCAGCAGCTTAGATCTCGGAGGGACAAATTACGAGCAGTACTTC.

The chain couples TRBV5-5 to TRBJ1-4, with D hard to call. CDR3 size: 12 residues. Trimming pared 8 bases from V and 2 bases from J, leaving 7 bases between. The germline V gene has CDR1 SGHKS and CDR2 YYEKEE (reference sequence). Here the CDR3 reads CASGVTNEKLFF. The CDR3 nucleotides are TGTGCCAGTGGAGTTACTAATGAAAAACTGTTTTTT. Full variable domain (outside the CDR3, taken from reference TRBV5-5 and TRBJ1-4): DAGVTQSPTHLIKTRGQQVTLRCSPISGHKSVSWYQQVLGQGPQFIFQYYEKEERGRGNFPDRFSARQFPNYSSELNVNALLLGDSALYLCASGVTNEKLFFGSGTQLSVL.

This clonotype has ten or more counts. The V call is TRBV20-1, the J call TRBJ1-6; 9 bases line up with TRBD1. The CDR3 contains 13 residues. Germline lookup yields CDR1 DFQATT and CDR2 SNEGSKA (reference sequence). Trimming cost V 6 bases and J 7 bases; bases outside gene matches: 4. The DNA for the CDR3 is TGCAGTGCCTGGACAGGGGACAATTCACCCCTCCACTTT. Amino acids: CSAWTGDNSPLHF.

This clonotype has just a few counts. The rearrangement joins TRBV5-1 to TRBJ2-1; TRBD2 agrees at 11 bases. Germline CDR1 is SGHRS and CDR2 is YFSETQ. Trimming took 5 bases from V and 2 from J; bases not matched to a gene: 3. The CDR3 sequence is 15 residues long. CDR3 region: CASRLLAGAYNEQFF. The CDR3 DNA sequence: TGCGCCAGCAGGTTACTAGCGGGAGCCTACAATGAGCAGTTCTTC.

Only a few counts were recorded for this clonotype. In DNA, the CDR3 is TGCAGTGCCCTAAGGGGGGAGAGAGACAAAAACATTCAGTACTTC. Its translation is CSALRGERDKNIQYF. The rearrangement links TRBV20-1 to TRBJ2-4, with D possibly called TRBD1 or TRBD2 (6 bases each). Per the germline V gene, CDR1 is DFQATT and CDR2 is SNEGSKA (reference sequence). V shed 6 bases and J shed 3 bases, with 18 bases lying between them. This CDR3 is 15 amino acids long.

V usage is TRBV7-9 and J usage is TRBJ2-7, with 11 bases matching TRBD1. The CDR3 runs to 14 residues. Germline V gives CDR1 SEHNR, CDR2 FQNEAQ (reference sequence). The V segment lost 10 bases and the J segment 2 bases; nucleotides outside the gene matches: 7. The CDR3 nucleotides read TGTGCCACCGACGGGACAGGGGGGACCTACGAGCAGTACTTC. It codes for CATDGTGGTYEQYF.

This clonotype was counted between two and nine times. This chain connects TRBV5-1 to TRBJ2-1; 8 bases map to TRBD2. J gave up 0 bases and V 0 bases, and 5 bases lay outside the gene matches. The germline CDR1 and CDR2 sequences are SGHRS and YFSETQ. The CDR3 runs 17 residues. CDR3 in amino acids: CASSLGMGTSSYNEQFF. DNA of the CDR3: TGCGCCAGCAGCTTGGGGATGGGGACTAGCTCCTACAATGAGCAGTTCTTC.

This clonotype was found a few times. This chain joins TRBV4-2 and TRBJ2-7; 8 nucleotides line up with TRBD1. The germline V gene has CDR1 LGHNA and CDR2 YNFKEQ. After removal of 6 bases from V and 1 base from J, the junction contained 11 bases not matched to a gene. This CDR3 is 16 amino acids long. CDR3 region: CASRQIDRGVSYEQYF. DNA for the CDR3: TGTGCCAGCAGGCAAATAGACAGGGGTGTATCCTACGAGCAGTACTTC.

This clonotype was counted at least ten times. This chain links TRBV7-9 with TRBJ1-4; 8 bases map to TRBD1. The V and J ends lost 5 bases and 13 bases, in that order; junction bases with no gene match: 15. CDR1 SEHNR and CDR2 FQNEAQ come from the germline V gene (reference sequence). This CDR3 contains 15 residues. The DNA for the CDR3 is TGTGCCAGCAGCCTATCGGACAGGGTGGGATTAGGACTGTTTTTT. It translates to CASSLSDRVGLGLFF.

The chain has TRBV6-1 and TRBJ2-1, with a possible D match to TRBD2 (5 bases). The CDR3 runs to 15 residues. With 7 bases removed from V and 7 bases from J, the gap between germline ends came to 20 bases. CDR1 and CDR2 (germline): MNHNS, SASEGT. CDR3 loop: CASTPIPGNRNEQFF. As DNA, the CDR3 is TGTGCCAGCACCCCGATACCGGGAAATCGGAATGAGCAGTTCTTC.

This clonotype has a handful of counts. This rearrangement joins TRBV9 to TRBJ2-7; 8 bases map to TRBD2. CDR1 and CDR2 (germline): SGDLS, YYNGEE. The J segment lost 2 bases and the V segment lost 4 bases, leaving 8 bases of the junction unmatched. The CDR3 consists of 15 residues. The CDR3, as DNA: TGTGCCAGCAGCCCCCAGCACGGGAGGGCCTACGAGCAGTACTTC. Translating it yields CASSPQHGRAYEQYF.

This clonotype was observed a handful of times. The J gene is TRBJ2-7, the V gene TRBV7-8; D is unclear. Germline values: CDR1 SGHVS, CDR2 FQNEAQ. Trimming stripped 0 bases from V and 3 bases from J, with 9 bases between. CDR3 length: 14 amino acids. The CDR3 nucleotides read TGTGCCAGCAGCTTAGCCTTGGAGTTCTACGAGCAGTACTTC. Translation: CASSLALEFYEQYF.

This clonotype showed up just once. The chain is built from TRBV28 and TRBJ2-3; 7 positions agree with TRBD2. Germline V gene sequence: CDR1 MDHEN, CDR2 SYDVKM. V lost 6 bases and J lost 5; bases outside the gene matches: 8. This CDR3 has 14 amino acids. CDR3 region: CASRGRDSIDTQYF. In DNA form, the CDR3 reads TGTGCCAGCAGGGGGAGGGATTCCATAGATACGCAGTATTTT.

This clonotype has a count of ten or more. This chain joins TRBV11-2 and TRBJ2-3, with 8 bases that match TRBD2. V lost 5 bases and J lost 1; bases outside the gene matches: 2. Germline V lookup: CDR1 SGHAT, CDR2 FQNNGV. This CDR3 contains 14 residues. The CDR3 region is CASSAGGRTDTQYF. DNA for the CDR3: TGTGCCAGCAGCGCGGGGGGTCGCACAGATACGCAGTATTTT. Filled out from reference TRBV11-2 and TRBJ2-3, the complete variable domain reads EAGVAQSPRYKIIEKRQSVAFWCNPISGHATLYWYQQILGQGPKLLIQFQNNGVVDDSQLPKDRFSAERLKGVDSTLKIQPAKLEDSAVYLCASSAGGRTDTQYFGPGTRLTVL.

This clonotype was detected ten times or more. This chain links TRBV20-1 with TRBJ1-4; the D gene is possibly TRBD1 (6 bases). The CDR3 is made up of 13 amino acids. V dropped 2 bases and J dropped 10 bases, with 14 bases sitting between them. In germline, CDR1 is DFQATT, CDR2 SNEGSKA (reference sequence). CDR3 amino acids: CSARFTQGGKLFF. The CDR3 bases are TGCAGTGCTAGATTCACTCAAGGGGGAAAACTGTTTTTT.

This clonotype was found a few times. The chain joins TRBV10-1 to TRBJ2-3; 9 bases agree with TRBD2. Germline V gene data show CDR1 as WNHNN and CDR2 as SYGVQD (reference sequence). The CDR3 has 13 amino acids. Unmatched junction bases numbered 7, after V lost 6 bases and J lost 9 bases. CDR3 sequence reads: CASRAASGVTQYF. The DNA for the CDR3 is TGCGCCAGCAGAGCAGCTAGCGGGGTAACGCAGTATTTT.

V is TRBV7-2 and J is TRBJ2-7, with 14 bases lining up with TRBD2. The CDR3 spans 16 residues. The ends lost 5 bases at V and 5 bases at J; junction bases unmatched: 8. Germline loops: CDR1 SGHTA, CDR2 FQGNSA. CDR3 nucleotides: TGTGCCAGCAGCATGGGACTAGCGGGAGTAGTCGACGAGCAGTACTTC. Protein product: CASSMGLAGVVDEQYF.

This clonotype was seen a handful of times. The chain joins TRBV12-3 or TRBV12-4 to TRBJ1-4; 7 bases fit TRBD1. This CDR3 is 14 amino acids long. With 5 bases clipped from V and 3 bases from J, the junction kept 3 bases outside the gene matches. The DNA for the CDR3 is TGTGCCAGCAGTCAGACAGGGTCTAATGAAAAACTGTTTTTT. Translated: CASSQTGSNEKLFF.

This clonotype has just a few counts. CDR3 bases: TGCAGCGCGCTCGGGAACTACGAGCAGTACTTC. Protein product: CSALGNYEQYF. This chain connects TRBV29-1 to TRBJ2-7; D is perhaps TRBD2 (5 bases). CDR1 SQVTM and CDR2 ANQGSEA come from the germline V gene. This CDR3 has 11 residues. Trimming removed 7 bases from V and 3 bases from J, with 10 bases in between.

The sample holds many counts of this clonotype. The chain has TRBV15 and TRBJ1-2; 9 bases match TRBD1. Losses at the gene ends were 1 base for V and 3 bases for J; bases not matched to a gene: 9. CDR3 size: 17 residues. Per the germline V gene, CDR1 is LNHNV and CDR2 is YYDKDF (reference sequence). The CDR3 DNA sequence: TGTGCCACCAGCAGAGGTCAGACCGGGACAGGGCACTATGGCTACACCTTC. The encoded protein is CATSRGQTGTGHYGYTF.

This clonotype showed up just a few times. The chain employs TRBV28 and TRBJ2-1, with TRBD1 as a possible D gene (5 bases). Trimming shortened V by 3 bases and J by 6 bases, and 9 bases separated the two germline ends. Germline CDR1 MDHEN, CDR2 SYDVKM. The CDR3 spans 13 residues. The DNA of the CDR3 is TGTGCCAGCAGTTTCCCAGGGATCAATGAGCAGTTCTTC. Protein: CASSFPGINEQFF.

The chain combines TRBV6-5 with TRBJ1-2; 7 bases are shared with TRBD1. The germline CDR1 and CDR2 sequences are MNHEY and SVGAGI. V lost 8 bases to trimming and J lost 2 bases; unmatched junction nucleotides: 5. The CDR3 length is 13 residues. The CDR3, as DNA: TGTGCCAGCTGCCCAGGGGGAAACTATGGCTACACCTTC. Translating gives CASCPGGNYGYTF.

This clonotype was found a few times. For the CDR3, the DNA is TGTGCCAGCAGCTTAGAGTGGGAAGAGACCCAGTACTTC. It encodes CASSLEWEETQYF. V is TRBV7-9 and J is TRBJ2-5, with D unresolved. CDR3 length: 13 residues. The V and J ends lost 1 base and 3 bases respectively, with 6 bases between them. CDR1 and CDR2 (germline): SEHNR, FQNEAQ (reference sequence).

Only a few counts were recorded for this clonotype. J is TRBJ2-1 and V is TRBV30; 12 bases are shared with TRBD2. Germline trimming cut 5 bases from V and 4 bases from J; bases unmatched to any gene: 0. The CDR3 runs 13 residues. In germline, CDR1 is GTSNPN, CDR2 SVGIG (reference sequence). For the CDR3, the DNA is TGTGCCTGGGGACTAGCGGGGTACAATGAGCAGTTCTTC. As protein: CAWGLAGYNEQFF.